The T cell receptor beta chain under discussion was sequenced for a study of blood T cell repertoires in COVID-19. The V gene lost 9 bases and the J gene lost 4 bases, with 18 bases spanning the gap. The CDR3 runs 14 residues. Per germline, CDR1 SGHNT and CDR2 YYREEE (reference sequence). Method: immunoSEQ multiplex PCR; TCRdb's copy keeps in-frame clones and lacks some. The data contain about 11,000 clones, 70% to 80% of them singletons. Sequencing was carried out using peripheral blood. This sequence originates from a man aged 55 to 69 with COVID-19, enrolled during active disease. The chain carries TRBV5-4 and TRBJ2-3; the D gene is possibly TRBD1 (6 bases). CDR3 sequence reads: CATRWGPGADTQYF. CDR3 coding DNA: TGTGCCACCAGGTGGGGGCCAGGGGCAGATACGCAGTATTTT.